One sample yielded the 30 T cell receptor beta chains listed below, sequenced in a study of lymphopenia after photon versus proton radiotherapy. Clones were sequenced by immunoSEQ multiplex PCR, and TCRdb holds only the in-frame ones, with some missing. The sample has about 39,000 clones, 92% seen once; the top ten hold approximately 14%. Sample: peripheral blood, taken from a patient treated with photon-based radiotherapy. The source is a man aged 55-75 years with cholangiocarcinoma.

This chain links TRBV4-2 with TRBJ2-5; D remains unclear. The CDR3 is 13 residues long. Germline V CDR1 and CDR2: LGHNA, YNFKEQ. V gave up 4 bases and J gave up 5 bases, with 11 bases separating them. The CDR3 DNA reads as TGTGCCAGCAGCCCGATGATTGGGGAGACCCAGTACTTC. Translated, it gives CASSPMIGETQYF.

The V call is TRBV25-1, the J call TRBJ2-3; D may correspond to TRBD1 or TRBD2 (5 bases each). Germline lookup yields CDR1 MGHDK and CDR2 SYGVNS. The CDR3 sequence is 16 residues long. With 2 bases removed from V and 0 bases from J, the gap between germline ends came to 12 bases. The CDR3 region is CASSEAPGRSTDTQYF. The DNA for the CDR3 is TGTGCCAGCAGTGAAGCACCGGGACGAAGCACAGATACGCAGTATTTT.

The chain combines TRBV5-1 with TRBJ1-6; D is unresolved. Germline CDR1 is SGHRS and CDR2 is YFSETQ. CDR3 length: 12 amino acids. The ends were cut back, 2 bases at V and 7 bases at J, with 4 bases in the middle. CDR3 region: CASSLLNSPLHF. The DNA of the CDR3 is TGCGCCAGCAGCTTACTGAATTCACCCCTCCACTTT.

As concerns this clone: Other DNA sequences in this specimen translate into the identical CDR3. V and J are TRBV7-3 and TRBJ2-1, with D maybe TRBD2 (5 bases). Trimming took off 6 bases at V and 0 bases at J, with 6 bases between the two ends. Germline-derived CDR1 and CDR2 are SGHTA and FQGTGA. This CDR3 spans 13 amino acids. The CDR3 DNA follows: TGTGCCAGCAGTGCGGGCTCCTACAATGAGCAGTTCTTC. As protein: CASSAGSYNEQFF. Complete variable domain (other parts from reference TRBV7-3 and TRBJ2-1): GAGVSQTPSNKVTEKGKYVELRCDPISGHTALYWYRQSLGQGPEFLIYFQGTGAADDSGLPNDRFFAVRPEGSVSTLKIQRTERGDSAVYLCASSAGSYNEQFFGPGTRLTVL.

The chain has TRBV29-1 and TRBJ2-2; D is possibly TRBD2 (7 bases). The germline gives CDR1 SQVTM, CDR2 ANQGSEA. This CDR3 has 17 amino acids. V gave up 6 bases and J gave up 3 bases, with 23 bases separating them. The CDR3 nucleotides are TGCAGCGTAAGGGTTTGGACAGCCCGGGGGGACACCGGGGAGCTGTTTTTT. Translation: CSVRVWTARGDTGELFF.

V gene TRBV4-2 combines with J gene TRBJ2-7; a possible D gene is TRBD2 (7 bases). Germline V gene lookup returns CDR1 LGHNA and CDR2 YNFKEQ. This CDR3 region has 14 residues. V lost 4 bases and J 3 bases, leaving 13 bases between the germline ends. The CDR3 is CASSPQGGGYEQYF. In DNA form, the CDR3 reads TGTGCCAGCAGCCCACAGGGCGGGGGCTACGAGCAGTACTTC.

The CDR3: CASSLGPGSNQPQHF. CDR3 coding DNA: TGTGCCAGCAGCTTGGGCCCGGGAAGCAATCAGCCCCAGCATTTT. The chain employs TRBV5-4 and TRBJ1-5; D is unresolved. This CDR3 is 15 amino acids long. CDR1 and CDR2 from the germline V gene are SGHNT and YYREEE (reference sequence). The germline V and J ends were trimmed by 0 bases and 1 base, with 8 bases remaining between them.

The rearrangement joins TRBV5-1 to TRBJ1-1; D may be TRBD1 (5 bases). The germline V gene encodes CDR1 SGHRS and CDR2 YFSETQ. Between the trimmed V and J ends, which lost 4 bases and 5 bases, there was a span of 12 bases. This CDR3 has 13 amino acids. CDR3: CASSLVGETEAFF. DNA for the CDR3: TGCGCCAGCAGCCTGGTGGGGGAAACTGAAGCTTTCTTT.

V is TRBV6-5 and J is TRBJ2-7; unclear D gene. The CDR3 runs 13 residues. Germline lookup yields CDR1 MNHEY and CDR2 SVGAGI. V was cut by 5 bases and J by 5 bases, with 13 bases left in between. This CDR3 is CASSRLNVDEQYF. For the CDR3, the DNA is TGTGCCAGCAGTCGATTGAACGTCGACGAGCAGTACTTC.

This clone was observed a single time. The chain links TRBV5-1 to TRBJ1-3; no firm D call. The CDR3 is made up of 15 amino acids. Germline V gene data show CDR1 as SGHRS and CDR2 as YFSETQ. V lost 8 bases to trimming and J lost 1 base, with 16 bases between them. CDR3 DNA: TGCGCCAGTAAACCCAGTGCCGATTCTGGAAACACCATATATTTT. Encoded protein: CASKPSADSGNTIYF.

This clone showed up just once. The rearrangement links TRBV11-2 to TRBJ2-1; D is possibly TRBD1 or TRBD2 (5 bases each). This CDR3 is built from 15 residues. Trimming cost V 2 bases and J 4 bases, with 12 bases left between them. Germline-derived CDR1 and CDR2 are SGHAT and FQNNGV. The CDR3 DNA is TGTGCCAGCAGCTTATCGTGGGACGATTACAATGAGCAGTTCTTC. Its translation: CASSLSWDDYNEQFF.

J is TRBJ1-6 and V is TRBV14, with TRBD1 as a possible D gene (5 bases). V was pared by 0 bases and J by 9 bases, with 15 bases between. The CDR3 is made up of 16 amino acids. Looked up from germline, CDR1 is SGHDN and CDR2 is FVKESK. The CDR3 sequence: CASSQDRSSQGSPLHF. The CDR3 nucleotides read TGTGCCAGCAGCCAAGACCGCTCTTCTCAGGGTTCACCCCTCCACTTT.

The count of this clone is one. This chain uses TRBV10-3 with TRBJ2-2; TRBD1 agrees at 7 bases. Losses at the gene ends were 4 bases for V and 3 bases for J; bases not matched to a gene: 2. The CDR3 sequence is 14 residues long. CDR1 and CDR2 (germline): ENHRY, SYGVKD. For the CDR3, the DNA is TGTGCCATCAGTGTCGGACAGGACACCGGGGAGCTGTTTTTT. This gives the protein CAISVGQDTGELFF.

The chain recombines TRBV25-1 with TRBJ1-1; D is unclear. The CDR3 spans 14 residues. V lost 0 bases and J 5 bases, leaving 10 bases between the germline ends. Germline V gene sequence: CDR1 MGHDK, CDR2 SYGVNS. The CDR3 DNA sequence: TGTGCCAGCAGTGAATATCTCGGGGATACTGAAGCTTTCTTT. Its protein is CASSEYLGDTEAFF.

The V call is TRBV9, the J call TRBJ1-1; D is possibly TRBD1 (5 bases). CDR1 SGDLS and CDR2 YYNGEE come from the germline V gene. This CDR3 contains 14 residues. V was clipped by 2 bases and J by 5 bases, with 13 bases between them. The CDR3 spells CASSVGGRMTEAFF. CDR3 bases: TGTGCCAGCAGCGTTGGGGGAAGGATGACTGAAGCTTTCTTT.

The CDR3 loop reads CASSSDRPGEQFF. The CDR3 region has the DNA TGTGCCAGCAGCTCGGACAGACCGGGTGAGCAGTTCTTC. The chain has TRBV5-6 and TRBJ2-1; D perhaps matches TRBD1 (6 bases). Per germline, CDR1 SGHDT and CDR2 YYEEEE. The CDR3 has 13 amino acids. V lost 3 bases and J 9 bases, leaving 13 bases between the germline ends.

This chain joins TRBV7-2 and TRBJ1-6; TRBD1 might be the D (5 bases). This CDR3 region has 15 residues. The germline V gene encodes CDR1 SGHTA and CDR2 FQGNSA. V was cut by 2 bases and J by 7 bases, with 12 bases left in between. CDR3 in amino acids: CASSLMGGENSPLHF. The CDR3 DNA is TGTGCCAGCAGCTTAATGGGAGGGGAAAATTCACCCCTCCACTTT.

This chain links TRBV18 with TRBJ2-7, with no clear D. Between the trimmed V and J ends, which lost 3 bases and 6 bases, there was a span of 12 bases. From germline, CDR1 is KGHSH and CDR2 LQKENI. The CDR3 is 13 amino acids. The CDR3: CASSPGPLREQYF. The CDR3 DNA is TGTGCCAGCTCACCGGGCCCCCTCCGCGAGCAGTACTTC.

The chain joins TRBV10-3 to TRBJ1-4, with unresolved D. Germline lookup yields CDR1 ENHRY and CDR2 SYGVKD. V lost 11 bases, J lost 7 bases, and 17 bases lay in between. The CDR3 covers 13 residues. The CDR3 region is CASLEAPGEKLFF. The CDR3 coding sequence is TGTGCCTCCCTCGAGGCGCCGGGTGAAAAACTGTTTTTT.

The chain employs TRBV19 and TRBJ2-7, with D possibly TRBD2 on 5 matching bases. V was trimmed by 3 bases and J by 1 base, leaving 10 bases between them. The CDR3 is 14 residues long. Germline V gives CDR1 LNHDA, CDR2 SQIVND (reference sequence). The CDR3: CASSMDPGSYEQYF. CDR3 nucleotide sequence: TGTGCCAGTAGTATGGACCCGGGATCCTACGAGCAGTACTTC.

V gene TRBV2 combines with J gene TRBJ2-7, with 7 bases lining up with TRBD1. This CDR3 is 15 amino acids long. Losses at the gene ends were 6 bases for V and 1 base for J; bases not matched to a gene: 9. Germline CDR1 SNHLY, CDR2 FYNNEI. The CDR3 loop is CASRGEQGKSYEQYF. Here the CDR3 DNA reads TGTGCCAGCAGAGGGGAACAGGGGAAATCCTACGAGCAGTACTTC. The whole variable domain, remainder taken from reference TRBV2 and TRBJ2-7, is EPEVTQTPSHQVTQMGQEVILRCVPISNHLYFYWYRQILGQKVEFLVSFYNNEISEKSEIFDDQFSVERPDGSNFTLKIRSTKLEDSAMYFCASRGEQGKSYEQYFGPGTRLTVT.

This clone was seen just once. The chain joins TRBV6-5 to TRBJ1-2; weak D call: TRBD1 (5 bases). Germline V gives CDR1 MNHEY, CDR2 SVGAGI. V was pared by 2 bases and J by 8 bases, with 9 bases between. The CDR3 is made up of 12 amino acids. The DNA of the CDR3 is TGTGCCAGCAGTTACGACAGTCAAGGCTACACCTTC. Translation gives CASSYDSQGYTF.

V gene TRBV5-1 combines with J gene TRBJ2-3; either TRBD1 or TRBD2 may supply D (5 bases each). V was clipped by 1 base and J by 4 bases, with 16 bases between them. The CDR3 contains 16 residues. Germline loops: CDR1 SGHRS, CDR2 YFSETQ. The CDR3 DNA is TGCGCCAGCAGCTTGAGCCGGGGCAGGGAACCAGATACGCAGTATTTT. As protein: CASSLSRGREPDTQYF.

The CDR3 region is CASSEWGSPGSGNTIYF. The CDR3 DNA follows: TGTGCCAGCAGTGAATGGGGCAGCCCCGGCTCTGGAAACACCATATATTTT. This sequence joins TRBV6-1 and TRBJ1-3; possible D gene TRBD1, 5 bases. Germline V CDR1 and CDR2: MNHNS, SASEGT. There are 17 residues in the CDR3. V was pared by 2 bases and J by 0 bases, with 14 bases between.

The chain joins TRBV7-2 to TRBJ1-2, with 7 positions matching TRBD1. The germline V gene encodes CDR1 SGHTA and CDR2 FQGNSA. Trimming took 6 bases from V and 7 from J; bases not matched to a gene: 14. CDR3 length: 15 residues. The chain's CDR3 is CASSTVTGRNGGYTF. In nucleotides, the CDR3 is TGTGCCAGCAGTACGGTGACAGGGCGGAATGGTGGCTACACCTTC. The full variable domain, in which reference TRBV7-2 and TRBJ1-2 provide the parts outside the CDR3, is GAGVSQSPSNKVTEKGKDVELRCDPISGHTALYWYRQSLGQGLEFLIYFQGNSAPDKSGLPSDRFSAERTGGSVSTLTIQRTQQEDSAVYLCASSTVTGRNGGYTFGSGTRLTVV.

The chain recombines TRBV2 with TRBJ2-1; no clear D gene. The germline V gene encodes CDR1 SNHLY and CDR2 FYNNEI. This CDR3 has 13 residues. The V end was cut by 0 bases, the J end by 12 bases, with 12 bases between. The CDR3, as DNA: TGTGCCAGCAGTGAAGCGAGTAGGTTAGGGCAGTTCTTC. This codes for CASSEASRLGQFF.

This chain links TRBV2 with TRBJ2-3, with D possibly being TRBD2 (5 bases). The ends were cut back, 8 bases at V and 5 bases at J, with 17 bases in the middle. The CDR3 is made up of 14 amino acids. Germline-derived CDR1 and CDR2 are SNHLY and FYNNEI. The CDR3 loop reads CASLDRGIGDTQYF. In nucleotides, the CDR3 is TGTGCCAGCCTGGATAGAGGGATTGGAGATACGCAGTATTTT.

The CDR3 DNA is TGTGCCAGCAGCGTAGGACAGTTCTATGGCTACACCTTC. It codes for CASSVGQFYGYTF. The chain couples TRBV9 to TRBJ1-2; a possible D gene is TRBD1 (5 bases). Per germline, CDR1 SGDLS and CDR2 YYNGEE. This CDR3 has 13 residues. V lost 0 bases, J lost 4 bases, and 7 bases lay in between.

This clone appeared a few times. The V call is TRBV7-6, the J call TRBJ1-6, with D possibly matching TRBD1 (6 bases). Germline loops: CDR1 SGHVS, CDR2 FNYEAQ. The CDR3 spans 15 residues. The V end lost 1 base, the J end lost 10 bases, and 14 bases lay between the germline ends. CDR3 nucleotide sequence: TGTGCCAGCAGCTTAGAAGGGGGAGGGGAATCACCCCTCCACTTT. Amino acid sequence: CASSLEGGGESPLHF.

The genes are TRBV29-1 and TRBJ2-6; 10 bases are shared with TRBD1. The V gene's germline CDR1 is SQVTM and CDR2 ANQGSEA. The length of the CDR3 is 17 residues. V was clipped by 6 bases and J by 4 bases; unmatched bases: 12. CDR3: CSVGDRGLTTGANVLTF. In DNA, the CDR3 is TGCAGCGTCGGGGACAGGGGCTTGACTACCGGGGCCAACGTCCTGACTTTC.